This TCR beta chain is drawn from a study of T-cell memory formation after mild COVID-19. This clonotype has a handful of counts. Its antigen is undetermined. The study's findings and limits: Pre-infection memory harbored some responding clones, suggesting cross-reactive memory joined. Balance between CD4 and CD8 was seen in clones contracting day 15 to 85, and a CD4+ lean was seen in later expanders.

V lost 4 bases, J lost 8 bases, and 14 bases lay in between. Germline CDR1 and CDR2: SGHVS and FQNEAQ. CDR3 size: 13 residues. 5'RACE primed at constant segments yielded TCR alpha and TCR beta cDNA libraries bearing sample barcodes and UMIs. TCRdb reprocessed the 5' RACE reads via MiXCR and lists one record per CDR3 protein. The sample holds 280,000 or so distinct CDR3 sequences; around 8% are singletons and the top ten take less than 25%. The V call is TRBV7-8, the J call TRBJ1-2; D may be TRBD1 (6 bases). The sequenced material came from PBMCs or a T cell subset sorted from them (not recorded which). The source is a young man who had mild COVID-19 (a few samples of this study predate the infection). Cell type and time point are not known. The CDR3 nucleotides are TGTGCCAGCAGCTCCCGGACAGCTTTGGGCTACACCTTC. It codes for CASSSRTALGYTF.